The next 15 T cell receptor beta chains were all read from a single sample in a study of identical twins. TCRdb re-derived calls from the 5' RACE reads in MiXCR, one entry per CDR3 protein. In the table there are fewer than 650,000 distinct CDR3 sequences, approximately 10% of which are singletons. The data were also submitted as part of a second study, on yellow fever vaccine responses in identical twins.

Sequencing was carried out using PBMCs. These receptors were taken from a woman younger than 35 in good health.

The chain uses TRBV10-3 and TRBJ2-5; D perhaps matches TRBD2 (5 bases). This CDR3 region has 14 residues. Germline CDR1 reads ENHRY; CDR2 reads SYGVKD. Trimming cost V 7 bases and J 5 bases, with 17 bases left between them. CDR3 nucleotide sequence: TGTGCCATCAAATCACCGGACGGGAAGGAGACCCAGTACTTC. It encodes CAIKSPDGKETQYF.

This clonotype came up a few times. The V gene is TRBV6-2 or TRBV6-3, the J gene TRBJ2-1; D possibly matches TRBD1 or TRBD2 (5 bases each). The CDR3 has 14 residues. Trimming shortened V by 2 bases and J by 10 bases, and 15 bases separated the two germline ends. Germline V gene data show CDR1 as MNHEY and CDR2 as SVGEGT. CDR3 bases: TGTGCCAGCAGTTACAACGGGGCTAGAAAAGAGCAGTTCTTC. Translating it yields CASSYNGARKEQFF.

The DNA of the CDR3 is TGTGCCAGCTCACCCAGTACGGGCTCCTACAATGAGCAGTTCTTC. It specifies CASSPSTGSYNEQFF. This chain links TRBV18 with TRBJ2-1; D remains ambiguous. Trimming pared 3 bases from V and 0 bases from J, leaving 9 bases between. The germline CDR1 and CDR2 sequences are KGHSH and LQKENI. The CDR3 loop spans 15 amino acids.

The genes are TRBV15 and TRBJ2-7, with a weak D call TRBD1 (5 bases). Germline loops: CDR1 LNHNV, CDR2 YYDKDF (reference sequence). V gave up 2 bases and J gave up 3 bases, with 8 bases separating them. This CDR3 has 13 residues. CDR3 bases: TGTGCCACCAGCAGAAAGGGGTACTACGAGCAGTACTTC. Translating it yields CATSRKGYYEQYF. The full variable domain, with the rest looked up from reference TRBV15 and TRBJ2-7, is DAMVIQNPRYQVTQFGKPVTLSCSQTLNHNVMYWYQQKSSQAPKLLFHYYDKDFNNEADTPDNFQSRRPNTSFCFLDIRSPGLGDTAMYLCATSRKGYYEQYFGPGTRLTVT.

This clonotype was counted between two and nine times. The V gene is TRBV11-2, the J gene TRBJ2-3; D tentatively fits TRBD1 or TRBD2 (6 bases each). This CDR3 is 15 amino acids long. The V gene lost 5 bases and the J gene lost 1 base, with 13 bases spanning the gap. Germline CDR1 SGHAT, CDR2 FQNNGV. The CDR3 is CASSLWGAGTDTQYF. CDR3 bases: TGTGCCAGCAGCCTATGGGGGGCCGGCACAGATACGCAGTATTTT. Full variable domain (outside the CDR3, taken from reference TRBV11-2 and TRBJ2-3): EAGVAQSPRYKIIEKRQSVAFWCNPISGHATLYWYQQILGQGPKLLIQFQNNGVVDDSQLPKDRFSAERLKGVDSTLKIQPAKLEDSAVYLCASSLWGAGTDTQYFGPGTRLTVL.

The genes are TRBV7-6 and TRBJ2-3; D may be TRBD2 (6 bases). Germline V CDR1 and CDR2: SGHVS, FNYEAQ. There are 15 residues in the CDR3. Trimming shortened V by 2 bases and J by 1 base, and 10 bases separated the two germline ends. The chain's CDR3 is CASSLRPSGTDTQYF. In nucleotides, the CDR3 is TGTGCCAGCAGCTTACGGCCTAGCGGCACAGATACGCAGTATTTT.

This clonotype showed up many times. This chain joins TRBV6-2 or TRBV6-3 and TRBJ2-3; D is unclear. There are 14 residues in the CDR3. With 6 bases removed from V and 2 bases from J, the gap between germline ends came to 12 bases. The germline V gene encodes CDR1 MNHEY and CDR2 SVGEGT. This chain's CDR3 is CASRRATTTDTQYF. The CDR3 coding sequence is TGTGCCAGCAGAAGGGCCACCACCACAGATACGCAGTATTTT.

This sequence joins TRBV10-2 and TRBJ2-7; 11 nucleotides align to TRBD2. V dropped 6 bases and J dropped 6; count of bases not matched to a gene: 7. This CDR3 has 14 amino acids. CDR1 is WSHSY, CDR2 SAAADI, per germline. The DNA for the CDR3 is TGCGCCAGCAGGGAAATAGCGGGAGGGTTCGAGCAGTACTTC. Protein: CASREIAGGFEQYF.

The CDR3 sequence: CSASLAGGLNEQFF. CDR3 nucleotides: TGCAGTGCTAGTCTAGCGGGGGGGCTGAATGAGCAGTTCTTC. The chain uses TRBV20-1 and TRBJ2-1; TRBD2 matches at 12 bases. With 3 bases clipped from V and 7 bases from J, the junction kept 4 bases outside the gene matches. Germline lookup yields CDR1 DFQATT and CDR2 SNEGSKA (reference sequence). This CDR3 has 14 residues.

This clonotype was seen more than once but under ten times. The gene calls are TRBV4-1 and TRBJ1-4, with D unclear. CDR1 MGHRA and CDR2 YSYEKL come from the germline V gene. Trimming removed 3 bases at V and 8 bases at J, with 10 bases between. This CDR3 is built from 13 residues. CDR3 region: CASSQGATEKLFF. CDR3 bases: TGCGCCAGCAGCCAGGGAGCAACAGAAAAACTGTTTTTT.

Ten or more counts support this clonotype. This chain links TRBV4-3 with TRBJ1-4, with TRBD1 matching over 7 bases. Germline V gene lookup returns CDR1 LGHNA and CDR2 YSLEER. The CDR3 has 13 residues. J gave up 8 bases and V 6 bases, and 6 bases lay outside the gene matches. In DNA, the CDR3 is TGCGCCAGCAGTTTCCAGGGGGACGAAAAACTGTTTTTT. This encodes CASSFQGDEKLFF.

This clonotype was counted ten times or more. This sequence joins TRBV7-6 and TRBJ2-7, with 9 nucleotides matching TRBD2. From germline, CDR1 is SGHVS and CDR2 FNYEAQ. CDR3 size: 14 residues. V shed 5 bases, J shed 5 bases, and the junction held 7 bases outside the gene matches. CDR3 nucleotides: TGTGCCAGCAGCCTTAGGATAGCGGGAGACGAGCAGTACTTC. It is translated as CASSLRIAGDEQYF.

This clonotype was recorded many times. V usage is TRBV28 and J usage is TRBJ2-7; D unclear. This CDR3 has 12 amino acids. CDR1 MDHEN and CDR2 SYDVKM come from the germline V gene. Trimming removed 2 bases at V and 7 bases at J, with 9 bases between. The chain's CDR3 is CASSLAALEQYF. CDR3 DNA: TGTGCCAGCAGTTTAGCAGCCCTGGAGCAGTACTTC.

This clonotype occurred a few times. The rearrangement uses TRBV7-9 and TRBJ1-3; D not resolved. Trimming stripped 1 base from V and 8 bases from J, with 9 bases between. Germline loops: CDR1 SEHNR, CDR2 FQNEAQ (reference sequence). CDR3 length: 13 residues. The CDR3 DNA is TGTGCCAGCAGCTTAGGGAGTCGCGACACCATATATTTT. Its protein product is CASSLGSRDTIYF. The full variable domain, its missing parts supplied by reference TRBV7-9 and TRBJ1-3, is DTGVSQNPRHKITKRGQNVTFRCDPISEHNRLYWYRQTLGQGPEFLTYFQNEAQLEKSRLLSDRFSAERPKGSFSTLEIQRTEQGDSAMYLCASSLGSRDTIYFGEGSWLTVV.

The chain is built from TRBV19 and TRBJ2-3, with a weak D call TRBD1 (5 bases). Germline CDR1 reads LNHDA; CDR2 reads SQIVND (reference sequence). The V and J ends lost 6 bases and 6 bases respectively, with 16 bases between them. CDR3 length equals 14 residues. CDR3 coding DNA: TGTGCCAGTAGCAACGCAGCCTCAGGGGATACGCAGTATTTT. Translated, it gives CASSNAASGDTQYF.